This TCR beta chain is drawn from a study of persistence of HIV-infected CD4 T cells. General study findings and limits: Compared with CD3/CD28-stimulated cells, CMV- and Gag-responding cells showed lower TCRbeta richness.

V was clipped by 4 bases and J by 2 bases, with 13 bases between them. CDR1 SGHNT and CDR2 YYREEE come from the germline V gene (reference sequence). The CDR3 has 14 residues. About this clone: The antigen is unknown.

Cells were stimulated with CMV-infected fibroblast lysates at 10 ug/mL. Sorting selected CD4+ T cells upregulating both CD40 ligand and CD69. Undetectable plasma HIV-1 RNA below 50 copies/mL lasted at least 4 years. Donors had CD4+ T cell counts above 400 cells/uL and were CMV-seropositive. This was the immunoSEQ version 4 assay in survey mode. Assay: immunoSEQ multiplex PCR; the TCRdb copy retains only in-frame clones and omits some. The profile shows some 13,000 clones, approximately 71% of them singletons. The chain recombines TRBV5-4 with TRBJ2-7; D gene ambiguous. This sequence was found in an adult man with HIV who was CMV-seropositive. The source material was CD4+ T cells sorted from PBMCs after roughly 20-hour stimulation, sampled from a patient who received antiretroviral therapy. The CDR3 region is CASSHDGLPYEQYF. Here the CDR3 DNA reads TGTGCCAGCAGCCACGACGGCCTCCCCTACGAGCAGTACTTC.